This is a list of T cell receptor beta chains from one sample in a study of shared clonotypes between healthy human individuals. The method was immunoSEQ multiplex PCR; TCRdb's version includes in-frame clones alone and lacks a portion of them. The sample shows around 2.1 million clones, approximately 94% of them seen only once. Sequencing used naive CD4+ T cells sorted from blood. Receptors originate from a man younger than 35 in good health. Each CDR3 is given with its conserved first and last residue. The D gene is left open where the match is weak. Clone size is stated in some rows and not others, as once, few, many or a class when expanded.

j_call: TRBJ2-7
clone_size: NA
v_call: TRBV7-9
d_call: NA
cdr3_aa: CASSRLGSSYEQYF
cdr3_nt: TGTGCCAGCAGCCGGCTCGGGAGCTCCTACGAGCAGTACTTC

j_call: TRBJ1-1
clone_size: NA
v_call: TRBV7-2
d_call: NA
cdr3_aa: CASSLRGTGNGEAFF
cdr3_nt: TGTGCCAGCAGCTTAAGGGGGACGGGGAACGGTGAAGCTTTCTTT

j_call: TRBJ2-7
clone_size: NA
v_call: TRBV5-6
d_call: NA
cdr3_aa: CASSFRRTKGYEQYF
cdr3_nt: TGTGCCAGCAGCTTCCGAAGAACAAAGGGCTACGAGCAGTACTTC

j_call: TRBJ2-7
clone_size: NA
v_call: TRBV6-6
d_call: NA
cdr3_aa: CASSPPGIEQYF
cdr3_nt: TGTGCCAGCAGTCCCCCCGGCATCGAGCAGTACTTC

j_call: TRBJ2-7
clone_size: NA
v_call: TRBV2
d_call: NA
cdr3_aa: CASSETAREQYF
cdr3_nt: TGTGCCAGCAGTGAAACCGCTCGCGAGCAGTACTTC

j_call: TRBJ2-5
clone_size: once
v_call: TRBV9
d_call: NA
cdr3_aa: CASSVGVFQETQYF
cdr3_nt: TGTGCCAGCAGCGTCGGAGTATTCCAAGAGACCCAGTACTTC

j_call: TRBJ2-1
clone_size: NA
v_call: TRBV6-6
d_call: TRBD2
cdr3_aa: CASSQRLAGDNEQFF
cdr3_nt: TGTGCCAGCAGTCAGCGACTAGCGGGAGACAATGAGCAGTTCTTC

j_call: TRBJ2-6
clone_size: NA
v_call: TRBV6-5
d_call: NA
cdr3_aa: CASSRSGANVLTF
cdr3_nt: TGTGCCAGCAGCCGCTCTGGGGCCAACGTCCTGACTTTC

j_call: TRBJ2-2
clone_size: NA
v_call: TRBV7-6
d_call: NA
cdr3_aa: CASSLEGAVWTGELFF
cdr3_nt: TGTGCCAGCAGCTTGGAGGGGGCGGTGTGGACCGGGGAGCTGTTTTTT

j_call: TRBJ2-1
clone_size: NA
v_call: TRBV27
d_call: TRBD2
cdr3_aa: CASSGLAGGSMYNEQFF
cdr3_nt: TGTGCCAGCTCGGGACTAGCGGGAGGATCAATGTACAATGAGCAGTTCTTC

j_call: TRBJ2-2
clone_size: NA
v_call: TRBV18
d_call: NA
cdr3_aa: CASSSQGSGELFF
cdr3_nt: TGTGCCAGCTCATCACAAGGATCCGGGGAGCTGTTTTTT

j_call: TRBJ2-7
clone_size: NA
v_call: TRBV6-1
d_call: NA
cdr3_aa: CASSEGWTPYEQYF
cdr3_nt: TGTGCCAGCAGTGAAGGTTGGACCCCCTACGAGCAGTACTTC

j_call: TRBJ1-5
clone_size: NA
v_call: TRBV10-3
d_call: NA
cdr3_aa: CAISDLGGQPQHF
cdr3_nt: TGTGCCATCAGTGATTTAGGGGGTCAGCCCCAGCATTTT

j_call: TRBJ2-7
clone_size: NA
v_call: TRBV2
d_call: NA
cdr3_aa: CASKVEGGTYEQYF
cdr3_nt: TGTGCCAGCAAAGTAGAAGGGGGTACCTACGAGCAGTACTTC

j_call: TRBJ2-5
clone_size: NA
v_call: TRBV7-2
d_call: TRBD1
cdr3_aa: CASSPSGTGVQETQYF
cdr3_nt: TGTGCCAGCAGCCCTTCTGGGACAGGGGTTCAAGAGACCCAGTACTTC

j_call: TRBJ2-5
clone_size: NA
v_call: TRBV5-1
d_call: TRBD2
cdr3_aa: CASSLLYGTTQETQYF
cdr3_nt: TGCGCCAGCAGCTTGCTGTACGGGACTACACAAGAGACCCAGTACTTC

j_call: TRBJ1-6
clone_size: NA
v_call: TRBV6-5
d_call: TRBD1
cdr3_aa: CASSYGTGDPSPLHF
cdr3_nt: TGTGCCAGCAGTTACGGGACAGGGGATCCTTCACCCCTCCACTTT

j_call: TRBJ1-2
clone_size: NA
v_call: TRBV5-1
d_call: NA
cdr3_aa: CASSPGNYGYTF
cdr3_nt: TGCGCCAGCAGCCCAGGGAACTATGGCTACACCTTC

j_call: TRBJ1-1
clone_size: NA
v_call: TRBV18
d_call: NA
cdr3_aa: CASLGVNTEAFF
cdr3_nt: TGTGCCAGCCTAGGGGTGAACACTGAAGCTTTCTTT

j_call: TRBJ2-5
clone_size: NA
v_call: TRBV5-4
d_call: TRBD1
cdr3_aa: CASNTQGHIQETQYF
cdr3_nt: TGTGCCAGCAATACACAGGGGCACATACAAGAGACCCAGTACTTC

j_call: TRBJ2-5
clone_size: NA
v_call: TRBV5-4
d_call: TRBD1
cdr3_aa: CASSPPPGQGRQETQYF
cdr3_nt: TGTGCCAGCAGCCCTCCCCCGGGACAGGGGAGACAAGAGACCCAGTACTTC

j_call: TRBJ2-2
clone_size: NA
v_call: TRBV2
d_call: NA
cdr3_aa: CASKQTGPINTGELFF
cdr3_nt: TGTGCCAGCAAACAGACGGGACCCATAAACACCGGGGAGCTGTTTTTT

j_call: TRBJ1-5
clone_size: NA
v_call: TRBV6-1
d_call: TRBD1
cdr3_aa: CASSEHRGQVRNQPQHF
cdr3_nt: TGTGCCAGCAGTGAACACAGGGGGCAAGTCCGCAATCAGCCCCAGCATTTT

j_call: TRBJ2-2
clone_size: NA
v_call: TRBV5-1
d_call: TRBD1
cdr3_aa: CASSLWQGANGELFF
cdr3_nt: TGCGCCAGCAGCCTTTGGCAGGGGGCCAACGGGGAGCTGTTTTTT

j_call: TRBJ2-3
clone_size: NA
v_call: TRBV7-9
d_call: NA
cdr3_aa: CASSSGPRHSTDTQYF
cdr3_nt: TGTGCCAGCAGCTCAGGGCCCCGGCATTCCACAGATACGCAGTATTTT

j_call: TRBJ2-2
clone_size: NA
v_call: TRBV11-2
d_call: NA
cdr3_aa: CASSLRRNTGELFF
cdr3_nt: TGTGCCAGCAGCTTACGGCGGAACACCGGGGAGCTGTTTTTT

j_call: TRBJ1-1
clone_size: NA
v_call: TRBV10-3
d_call: NA
cdr3_aa: CAISEYGQTTEAFF
cdr3_nt: TGTGCCATCAGTGAGTATGGTCAGACGACTGAAGCTTTCTTT

j_call: TRBJ2-7
clone_size: NA
v_call: TRBV7-9
d_call: TRBD1
cdr3_aa: CASSPGAGTGTARTYEQYF
cdr3_nt: TGTGCCAGCAGCCCAGGGGCCGGGACAGGGACAGCACGAACTTACGAGCAGTACTTC

j_call: TRBJ2-1
clone_size: NA
v_call: TRBV4-1
d_call: NA
cdr3_aa: CASSQDLSGSYNEQFF
cdr3_nt: TGCGCCAGCAGCCAAGATTTAAGTGGCTCCTACAATGAGCAGTTCTTC

j_call: TRBJ1-6
clone_size: NA
v_call: TRBV6-5
d_call: NA
cdr3_aa: CASSYSTGSYNSPLHF
cdr3_nt: TGTGCCAGCAGTTACTCGACAGGATCCTATAATTCACCCCTCCACTTT

j_call: TRBJ2-7
clone_size: NA
v_call: TRBV5-1
d_call: NA
cdr3_aa: CASSLQDTTYEQYF
cdr3_nt: TGCGCCAGCAGCTTACAGGATACAACCTACGAGCAGTACTTC

j_call: TRBJ2-7
clone_size: NA
v_call: TRBV7-2
d_call: NA
cdr3_aa: CASSLVFSTSFWTEQYF
cdr3_nt: TGTGCCAGCAGCTTAGTATTTTCTACTAGCTTTTGGACCGAGCAGTACTTC

j_call: TRBJ2-1
clone_size: once
v_call: TRBV6-1
d_call: NA
cdr3_aa: CASSEEGSSYNEQFF
cdr3_nt: TGTGCCAGCAGTGAAGAGGGTAGCTCCTACAATGAGCAGTTCTTC

j_call: TRBJ2-2
clone_size: NA
v_call: TRBV5-1
d_call: NA
cdr3_aa: CASSLARVNTGELFF
cdr3_nt: TGCGCCAGCAGCTTGGCCAGGGTAAACACCGGGGAGCTGTTTTTT

j_call: TRBJ2-6
clone_size: NA
v_call: TRBV7-9
d_call: NA
cdr3_aa: CASSLTATGANVLTF
cdr3_nt: TGTGCCAGCAGCTTAACAGCAACTGGGGCCAACGTCCTGACTTTC

j_call: TRBJ2-1
clone_size: NA
v_call: TRBV5-1
d_call: TRBD1
cdr3_aa: CASSLDRGPPINEQFF
cdr3_nt: TGCGCCAGCAGCTTGGATAGGGGGCCCCCTATCAATGAGCAGTTCTTC

j_call: TRBJ1-1
clone_size: NA
v_call: TRBV5-1
d_call: NA
cdr3_aa: CASSLGRGLGRTEAFF
cdr3_nt: TGCGCCAGCAGCTTGGGGCGGGGACTGGGGCGAACTGAAGCTTTCTTT

j_call: TRBJ2-7
clone_size: NA
v_call: TRBV21-1
d_call: NA
cdr3_aa: CAPLAPGGSYEQYF
cdr3_nt: TGTGCTCCCCTAGCCCCAGGGGGTAGCTACGAGCAGTACTTC

j_call: TRBJ2-2
clone_size: NA
v_call: TRBV6-1
d_call: NA
cdr3_aa: CASSEGYTGELFF
cdr3_nt: TGTGCCAGCAGTGAAGGGTACACCGGGGAGCTGTTTTTT

j_call: TRBJ2-7
clone_size: NA
v_call: TRBV4-1
d_call: NA
cdr3_aa: CASSQEGRGIYEQYF
cdr3_nt: TGCGCCAGCAGCCAAGAAGGACGGGGGATATACGAGCAGTACTTC

j_call: TRBJ1-2
clone_size: NA
v_call: TRBV6-1
d_call: NA
cdr3_aa: CASTRGQSYGYTF
cdr3_nt: TGTGCCAGTACCCGTGGACAAAGCTATGGCTACACCTTC

j_call: TRBJ2-3
clone_size: NA
v_call: TRBV2
d_call: NA
cdr3_aa: CASSELGRGRYF
cdr3_nt: TGTGCCAGCAGTGAATTGGGGCGGGGCAGGTATTTT

j_call: TRBJ1-1
clone_size: once
v_call: TRBV19
d_call: NA
cdr3_aa: CASSIRQLNTEAFF
cdr3_nt: TGTGCCAGTAGTATCCGGCAACTTAACACTGAAGCTTTCTTT

j_call: TRBJ2-3
clone_size: NA
v_call: TRBV6-5
d_call: NA
cdr3_aa: CASTGWNTDTQYF
cdr3_nt: TGTGCCAGCACAGGGTGGAACACAGATACGCAGTATTTT

j_call: TRBJ2-3
clone_size: NA
v_call: TRBV2
d_call: NA
cdr3_aa: CASSPGLGQRRTDTQYF
cdr3_nt: TGTGCCAGCAGTCCCGGGCTCGGGCAGCGAAGGACAGATACGCAGTATTTT

j_call: TRBJ2-1
clone_size: NA
v_call: TRBV7-8
d_call: TRBD2
cdr3_aa: CASGLSGSGDYNEQFF
cdr3_nt: TGTGCCAGCGGCTTATCTGGGAGCGGGGATTACAATGAGCAGTTCTTC

j_call: TRBJ2-5
clone_size: NA
v_call: TRBV5-1
d_call: NA
cdr3_aa: CASSLIQNQETQYF
cdr3_nt: TGCGCCAGCAGCTTGATCCAGAACCAAGAGACCCAGTACTTC

j_call: TRBJ2-7
clone_size: NA
v_call: TRBV11-2
d_call: NA
cdr3_aa: CASSPRSEQYF
cdr3_nt: TGTGCCAGCAGCCCTCGAAGCGAGCAGTACTTC

j_call: TRBJ2-1
clone_size: once
v_call: TRBV6-5
d_call: NA
cdr3_aa: CASSLLISRERQFF
cdr3_nt: TGTGCCAGCAGTTTACTCATCAGTCGGGAGCGGCAGTTCTTC